The 28 T cell receptor beta chains presented below share a single source sample, sequenced in a study of cytomegalovirus exposure and HLA in healthy donors. The PCR ran on 60 Vbeta and 13 Jbeta primers. The assay was immunoSEQ multiplex PCR, and TCRdb's table has in-frame clones only and misses some. Among 90,000 to 100,000 clones listed, 70% to 80% were seen once. Material: PBMCs. The receptor set was obtained from a female donor in good health and CMV-seronegative.

This chain joins TRBV14 and TRBJ2-7; TRBD2 matches 7 bases. This CDR3 is 14 amino acids long. Unmatched junction bases numbered 7, after V lost 2 bases and J lost 6 bases. CDR1 is SGHDN, CDR2 FVKESK, per germline. The CDR3 sequence: CASSQMGGRGEQYF. CDR3 coding DNA: TGTGCCAGCAGCCAAATGGGAGGGAGGGGCGAGCAGTACTTC.

The rearrangement uses TRBV11-2 and TRBJ2-2; D is ambiguous. This CDR3 region has 13 residues. V lost 3 bases to trimming and J lost 1 base, with 3 bases between them. Germline values: CDR1 SGHAT, CDR2 FQNNGV. The CDR3 spells CASSFLNTGELFF. CDR3 bases: TGTGCCAGCAGCTTCCTGAACACCGGGGAGCTGTTTTTT.

The V call is TRBV7-3, the J call TRBJ1-2; D ambiguous. This CDR3 has 13 residues. Germline values: CDR1 SGHTA, CDR2 FQGTGA. The V and J ends lost 0 bases and 3 bases respectively, with 5 bases between them. The CDR3 spells CASSLTRDYGYTF. As DNA, the CDR3 is TGTGCCAGCAGCTTAACCCGGGACTATGGCTACACCTTC.

This clone has only a few counts. This rearrangement joins TRBV10-2 to TRBJ2-7; D unclear. From germline, CDR1 is WSHSY and CDR2 SAAADI. V lost 4 bases and J lost 2, with 12 bases in between. The length of the CDR3 is 14 residues. CDR3 amino acids: CASSVLGLTYEQYF. The CDR3 DNA reads as TGCGCCAGCAGTGTGCTCGGTCTCACCTACGAGCAGTACTTC.

In its sample, this clone was seen once. The V gene is TRBV18, the J gene TRBJ1-1; no definite D call. CDR3 size: 14 residues. Trimming shortened V by 6 bases and J by 6 bases, and 17 bases separated the two germline ends. CDR1 is KGHSH and CDR2 is LQKENI in the germline V gene. CDR3 amino acids: CASSSTGSGPEAFF. DNA of the CDR3: TGTGCCAGCTCGTCGACCGGGAGTGGCCCTGAAGCTTTCTTT.

This chain connects TRBV11-2 to TRBJ2-7; D is perhaps TRBD2 (6 bases). The V end lost 2 bases, the J end lost 3 bases, and 17 bases lay between the germline ends. Germline V gives CDR1 SGHAT, CDR2 FQNNGV. This CDR3 has 16 residues. The CDR3 sequence is CASSLPWGLRLYEQYF. CDR3 in DNA: TGTGCCAGCAGCTTACCTTGGGGACTCCGCCTCTACGAGCAGTACTTC. Combining the CDR3 with reference TRBV11-2 and TRBJ2-7 gives the whole variable domain EAGVAQSPRYKIIEKRQSVAFWCNPISGHATLYWYQQILGQGPKLLIQFQNNGVVDDSQLPKDRFSAERLKGVDSTLKIQPAKLEDSAVYLCASSLPWGLRLYEQYFGPGTRLTVT.

V and J are TRBV4-1 and TRBJ2-1; a possible D gene is TRBD2 (6 bases). Trimming took 1 base from V and 1 from J, leaving 14 bases between them. Germline lookup yields CDR1 MGHRA and CDR2 YSYEKL. CDR3 length: 17 residues. The CDR3 region is CASSQGRAGQSYNEQFF. The CDR3 DNA follows: TGCGCCAGCAGCCAAGGGCGTGCGGGGCAATCCTACAATGAGCAGTTCTTC.

The J gene is TRBJ2-1, the V gene TRBV29-1, with TRBD2 as a possible D gene (5 bases). The CDR3 contains 11 residues. Germline-derived CDR1 and CDR2 are SQVTM and ANQGSEA. Trimming took 5 bases from V and 6 from J, leaving 8 bases between them. CDR3 nucleotides: TGCAGCGTTCCGGGATTCAATGAGCAGTTCTTC. Its protein product is CSVPGFNEQFF.

This chain uses TRBV7-6 with TRBJ2-3; TRBD2 agrees at 13 bases. This CDR3 spans 21 amino acids. CDR1 is SGHVS, CDR2 FNYEAQ, per germline. J lost 0 bases, V lost 3 bases, and 15 bases had no gene match. The CDR3 DNA is TGTGCCAGCAGCTTTTCGCCGGGACTAGCGGGGAGTAGCGGTAGCACAGATACGCAGTATTTT. Its translation is CASSFSPGLAGSSGSTDTQYF.

J is TRBJ1-1 and V is TRBV18; D not resolved. CDR3 length: 13 residues. Germline CDR1 KGHSH, CDR2 LQKENI. V was clipped by 3 bases and J by 1 base, with 6 bases between them. The CDR3 reads CASSPDKNTEAFF. DNA for the CDR3: TGTGCCAGCTCACCCGACAAGAACACTGAAGCTTTCTTT. Based on the CDR3 plus reference TRBV18 and TRBJ1-1, the full variable domain is NAGVMQNPRHLVRRRGQEARLRCSPMKGHSHVYWYRQLPEEGLKFMVYLQKENIIDESGMPKERFSAEFPKEGPSILRIQQVVRGDSAAYFCASSPDKNTEAFFGQGTRLTVV.

V and J are TRBV5-1 and TRBJ2-1, with 9 bases identical to TRBD2. V lost 4 bases and J lost 6; bases outside the gene matches: 17. Germline V gene lookup returns CDR1 SGHRS and CDR2 YFSETQ. The CDR3 has 18 residues. The CDR3 DNA sequence: TGCGCCAGCAGCGGGCGCGGGGGGGCAGGGGTGGTGTTCAATGAGCAGTTCTTC. Residues: CASSGRGGAGVVFNEQFF.

This clone has just one count. The V call is TRBV11-3, the J call TRBJ2-2; 11 bases line up with TRBD1. Germline V CDR1 and CDR2: SGHNT, YENEEA. The ends lost 2 bases at V and 6 bases at J; junction bases unmatched: 8. The CDR3 is 17 residues long. In DNA, the CDR3 is TGTGCCAGCAGCTTATATGGGGGGACAGGGGGATCCGGGGAGCTGTTTTTT. Protein: CASSLYGGTGGSGELFF.

The gene calls are TRBV10-3 and TRBJ1-3, with a possible D match to TRBD1 (6 bases). This CDR3 contains 14 residues. Germline CDR1 reads ENHRY; CDR2 reads SYGVKD. V gave up 6 bases and J gave up 1 base, with 10 bases separating them. The CDR3 DNA follows: TGTGCCATCAGGATGACAGGTTCTGGAAACACCATATATTTT. As protein: CAIRMTGSGNTIYF.

The chain links TRBV25-1 to TRBJ2-3, with 10 bases that match TRBD1. V shed 5 bases and J 1 base; nucleotides not matched to a gene: 9. Per the germline V gene, CDR1 is MGHDK and CDR2 is SYGVNS. The CDR3 has 17 residues. The CDR3, as DNA: TGTGCCAGCAGTACATCCCAGGGGACAGGGGGCACAGATACGCAGTATTTT. This sequence encodes CASSTSQGTGGTDTQYF.

The chain is built from TRBV10-3 and TRBJ2-5, with TRBD1 identical over 9 bases. The CDR3 has 14 amino acids. CDR1 and CDR2 (germline): ENHRY, SYGVKD. J lost 3 bases, V lost 6 bases, and 5 bases had no gene match. CDR3 sequence: CAISLGDREETQYF. The CDR3 DNA is TGTGCCATCAGCCTAGGGGACAGGGAAGAGACCCAGTACTTC.

This chain uses TRBV10-3 with TRBJ2-7; D is perhaps TRBD1 (6 bases). This CDR3 region has 14 residues. Germline V gene lookup returns CDR1 ENHRY and CDR2 SYGVKD. Trimming cost V 8 bases and J 2 bases, with 16 bases left between them. The CDR3 sequence is CAISEQGPPYEQYF. For the CDR3, the DNA is TGTGCCATCTCAGAACAGGGCCCTCCCTACGAGCAGTACTTC.

The V gene is TRBV2, the J gene TRBJ2-5; a weak D match, TRBD2 (6 bases). V dropped 6 bases and J dropped 0 bases, with 8 bases sitting between them. This CDR3 is built from 13 residues. Germline CDR1 reads SNHLY; CDR2 reads FYNNEI. CDR3 DNA sequence: TGTGCCAGCAGCCTAGCGTACCAAGAGACCCAGTACTTC. Residues: CASSLAYQETQYF. The full variable domain, with the rest looked up from reference TRBV2 and TRBJ2-5, is EPEVTQTPSHQVTQMGQEVILRCVPISNHLYFYWYRQILGQKVEFLVSFYNNEISEKSEIFDDQFSVERPDGSNFTLKIRSTKLEDSAMYFCASSLAYQETQYFGPGTRLLVL.

This clone has just one count. The chain combines TRBV7-9 with TRBJ2-2; no reliable D call. Per the germline V gene, CDR1 is SEHNR and CDR2 is FQNEAQ (reference sequence). This CDR3 region has 15 residues. Trimming stripped 7 bases from V and 7 bases from J, with 19 bases between. CDR3 sequence reads: CASTILQPAIGELFF. The CDR3 DNA sequence: TGTGCCAGCACCATCTTACAGCCAGCCATCGGGGAGCTGTTTTTT.

The V and J genes are TRBV7-9 and TRBJ2-1; maybe TRBD2 (6 bases). V gave up 2 bases and J gave up 0 bases, with 17 bases separating them. The CDR3 consists of 18 residues. CDR1 SEHNR and CDR2 FQNEAQ come from the germline V gene (reference sequence). CDR3: CASSLSPGVADSYNEQFF. The CDR3 DNA reads TGTGCCAGCAGCTTATCCCCTGGGGTAGCGGACTCCTACAATGAGCAGTTCTTC.

The V and J genes are TRBV28 and TRBJ2-7; D is undetermined. Germline V lookup: CDR1 MDHEN, CDR2 SYDVKM. The CDR3 length is 11 residues. V was shortened by 4 bases and J by 4 bases, with 5 bases between the two germline ends. CDR3 nucleotide sequence: TGTGCCAGCAGTTCCAGATACGAGCAGTACTTC. It yields the protein CASSSRYEQYF.

Turning to this clone: Other nucleotide sequences from this sample produce the same CDR3. The chain employs TRBV6-5 and TRBJ1-5; D gene unclear. Trimming shortened V by 0 bases and J by 1 base, and 7 bases separated the two germline ends. The CDR3 sequence is 15 residues long. Germline CDR1 MNHEY, CDR2 SVGAGI. In DNA form, the CDR3 reads TGTGCCAGCAGTTACTCTGGCCCGAGCAATCAGCCCCAGCATTTT. Encoded protein: CASSYSGPSNQPQHF.

The J gene is TRBJ1-5, the V gene TRBV2; 9 bases line up with TRBD1. The germline V gene encodes CDR1 SNHLY and CDR2 FYNNEI. J lost 5 bases, V lost 6 bases, and 5 bases had no gene match. The CDR3 runs 14 residues. CDR3 bases: TGTGCCAGCAGCGGGGACAGGGCGTATCAGCCCCAGCATTTT. Translating it yields CASSGDRAYQPQHF.

This clone has just one count. The chain joins TRBV11-2 to TRBJ2-7; 9 nucleotides match TRBD2. Trimming took 5 bases from V and 4 from J; bases not matched to a gene: 9. Looked up from germline, CDR1 is SGHAT and CDR2 is FQNNGV. This CDR3 is 15 amino acids long. In DNA, the CDR3 is TGTGCCAGCAGCGCTAGCGGGGCCATGGCTTACGAGCAGTACTTC. Translated, it gives CASSASGAMAYEQYF.

The genes are TRBV30 and TRBJ2-7; TRBD2 aligns across 8 bases. Germline-derived CDR1 and CDR2 are GTSNPN and SVGIG (reference sequence). CDR3 length: 16 amino acids. Trimming removed 1 base from V and 0 bases from J; junction bases left unmatched: 8. CDR3 coding DNA: TGTGCCTGGAGTGCCTCCGAGCGGGGGATCTCCTACGAGCAGTACTTC. Protein product: CAWSASERGISYEQYF.

The J gene is TRBJ2-1, the V gene TRBV6-5, with 8 bases identical to TRBD1. Germline-derived CDR1 and CDR2 are MNHEY and SVGAGI. The J segment lost 3 bases and the V segment lost 6 bases, leaving 7 bases of the junction unmatched. This CDR3 spans 15 amino acids. The DNA of the CDR3 is TGTGCCAGCAGAGAGACAGGGGTCTACTACAATGAGCAGTTCTTC. It encodes CASRETGVYYNEQFF.

This clone was counted between two and nine times. This rearrangement joins TRBV9 to TRBJ1-2, with 10 positions matching TRBD1. From germline, CDR1 is SGDLS and CDR2 YYNGEE. The V gene end was trimmed by 1 base and the J gene end by 2 bases; junction bases not matched to a gene: 5. This CDR3 comprises 16 residues. CDR3 residues: CASSVRSDRGNYGYTF. As DNA, the CDR3 is TGTGCCAGCAGCGTACGTTCGGACAGGGGGAACTATGGCTACACCTTC.

The chain uses TRBV7-9 and TRBJ2-5; TRBD1 matches 11 bases. Looked up from germline, CDR1 is SEHNR and CDR2 is FQNEAQ (reference sequence). The V gene end was trimmed by 4 bases and the J gene end by 5 bases; junction bases not matched to a gene: 15. CDR3 length: 18 residues. CDR3 loop: CASSWGWIGQGAFETQYF. Here the CDR3 DNA reads TGTGCCAGCAGCTGGGGATGGATTGGACAGGGGGCTTTCGAGACCCAGTACTTC.

The rearrangement links TRBV6-5 to TRBJ1-2; 7 nucleotides match TRBD1. With 6 bases clipped from V and 4 bases from J, the junction kept 5 bases outside the gene matches. Germline V CDR1 and CDR2: MNHEY, SVGAGI. CDR3 length equals 13 residues. The DNA for the CDR3 is TGTGCCAGCAGCGCACAGGGGCCCTATGGCTACACCTTC. Amino acid sequence: CASSAQGPYGYTF.